This entry lists 29 T cell receptor beta chains sequenced from one sample in a study of PD-1 blockade in mismatch repair-deficient tumors (dated by TCRdb to about 2017). The protocol used for the library was the immunoSEQ multiplex PCR assay. TCRdb re-hosts the immuneACCESS table, in-frame sequences only. Its copies lack some clones; in the studies checked, an unresolved V gene accounts for under half of them, and the cause for the rest is not known. This sample gives 45,000 to 55,000 clones in total; 81% of them show up just once. The ten largest clones capture about 8.1% of the sample. Sequenced here: peripheral blood, sampled about 4.5 months after starting pembrolizumab. The receptors come from an adult with mismatch repair-deficient cancer.

The V and J genes are TRBV12-5 and TRBJ2-2; D gene unclear. Trimming stripped 5 bases from V and 9 bases from J, with 10 bases between. CDR3 length: 12 residues. The germline V gene encodes CDR1 LGHNT and CDR2 FRNRAP. The CDR3 region has the DNA TGTGCTAGTGGTAGGGTAATCTGGGAGCTGTTTTTT. It is translated as CASGRVIWELFF.

The V gene is TRBV6-1, the J gene TRBJ2-5; a possible D gene is TRBD2 (7 bases). Trimming stripped 4 bases from V and 4 bases from J, with 10 bases between. The CDR3 extends over 13 amino acids. Germline V CDR1 and CDR2: MNHNS, SASEGT. The CDR3 sequence: CASSGGGRETQYF. The CDR3 coding sequence is TGTGCCAGCAGTGGCGGGGGCCGAGAGACCCAGTACTTC.

CDR3 sequence: CASSGPDIGNTIYF. DNA for the CDR3: TGTGCCAGCAGCGGACCGGACATCGGAAACACCATATATTTT. V and J are TRBV7-9 and TRBJ1-3, with D possibly TRBD1 on 5 matching bases. Germline lookup yields CDR1 SEHNR and CDR2 FQNEAQ (reference sequence). The ends were cut back, 5 bases at V and 4 bases at J, with 12 bases in the middle. The CDR3 loop spans 14 amino acids.

This sequence joins TRBV2 and TRBJ2-7; D may be TRBD2 (5 bases). This CDR3 is built from 13 residues. Trimming took off 7 bases at V and 5 bases at J, with 15 bases between the two ends. CDR1 and CDR2 (germline): SNHLY, FYNNEI. In nucleotides, the CDR3 is TGTGCCAGCATGCCCGGGATGGTGGACGAGCAGTACTTC. It encodes CASMPGMVDEQYF.

The chain joins TRBV7-6 to TRBJ2-3; 12 positions match TRBD2. This CDR3 has 16 amino acids. The germline V gene encodes CDR1 SGHVS and CDR2 FNYEAQ. V shed 1 base, J shed 3 bases, and the junction held 2 bases outside the gene matches. CDR3 nucleotide sequence: TGTGCCAGCAGCTTAGGTGGGACTAGCGGGACAGATACGCAGTATTTT. Amino acids: CASSLGGTSGTDTQYF.

The chain is built from TRBV10-2 and TRBJ1-4; 8 positions agree with TRBD1. The germline gives CDR1 WSHSY, CDR2 SAAADI. The CDR3 is 14 amino acids. V gave up 6 bases and J gave up 6 bases; unmatched junction bases: 6. The CDR3 DNA follows: TGCGCCAGCAGCGAGGACAGGGAGGATGAAAAACTGTTTTTT. Translated: CASSEDREDEKLFF.

The chain employs TRBV7-9 and TRBJ1-1; unclear D gene. V shed 2 bases and J shed 1 base, with 5 bases lying between them. Germline V gives CDR1 SEHNR, CDR2 FQNEAQ (reference sequence). The CDR3 covers 13 residues. DNA for the CDR3: TGTGCCAGCAGCTTAATCAGGAACACTGAAGCTTTCTTT. It encodes CASSLIRNTEAFF.

The chain combines TRBV4-3 with TRBJ2-3; 11 bases are shared with TRBD2. From germline, CDR1 is LGHNA and CDR2 YSLEER. The CDR3 runs to 16 residues. V lost 0 bases and J lost 4; bases outside the gene matches: 3. CDR3 sequence reads: CASSQEVAGGADTQYF. Here the CDR3 DNA reads TGCGCCAGCAGCCAAGAGGTAGCGGGAGGGGCAGATACGCAGTATTTT.

This chain links TRBV18 with TRBJ2-1; 7 bases are a match to TRBD2. The V gene end was trimmed by 3 bases and the J gene end by 5 bases; junction bases not matched to a gene: 7. Germline CDR1 and CDR2: KGHSH and LQKENI. The CDR3 is 15 amino acids. The CDR3 DNA sequence: TGTGCCAGCTCACCTTACGGGACTATGCACAATGAGCAGTTCTTC. The encoded protein is CASSPYGTMHNEQFF.

V gene TRBV6-4 combines with J gene TRBJ2-5; 9 nucleotides agree with TRBD2. Per germline, CDR1 MRHNA and CDR2 SNTAGT. The CDR3 has 14 amino acids. The trim removed 10 bases at V and 3 bases at J, leaving 9 bases unmatched. The CDR3 sequence: CATPRLADEETQYF. The CDR3 nucleotides read TGTGCCACCCCTCGACTAGCGGACGAAGAGACCCAGTACTTC.

V is TRBV5-4 and J is TRBJ2-5; 12 positions agree with TRBD2. Germline loops: CDR1 SGHNT, CDR2 YYREEE (reference sequence). The CDR3 is made up of 16 amino acids. V lost 4 bases and J lost 0; bases outside the gene matches: 4. In nucleotides, the CDR3 is TGTGCCAGCAGCATCCGACTAGCGGGGGACCAAGAGACCCAGTACTTC. This translates into CASSIRLAGDQETQYF.

V is TRBV18 and J is TRBJ2-1, with 8 bases that match TRBD2. The CDR3 is 18 residues long. Germline V gene lookup returns CDR1 KGHSH and CDR2 LQKENI. The V segment lost 3 bases and the J segment 5 bases; nucleotides outside the gene matches: 15. The CDR3 protein is CASSPLAPSGSGNNEQFF. In nucleotides, the CDR3 is TGTGCCAGCTCACCCCTAGCTCCGAGCGGGAGTGGTAACAATGAGCAGTTCTTC.

J is TRBJ1-1 and V is TRBV7-2; 9 bases align to TRBD1. This CDR3 is 14 amino acids long. V was clipped by 4 bases and J by 4 bases; unmatched bases: 4. Germline V lookup: CDR1 SGHTA, CDR2 FQGNSA. Written as DNA, the CDR3 is TGTGCCAGCAGCTCCAGACAGGGGGGCACTGAAGCTTTCTTT. This encodes CASSSRQGGTEAFF.

V gene TRBV5-5 combines with J gene TRBJ2-3; 11 positions agree with TRBD2. The CDR3 loop spans 15 amino acids. CDR1 and CDR2 from the germline V gene are SGHKS and YYEKEE (reference sequence). The trim removed 3 bases at V and 6 bases at J, leaving 6 bases unmatched. This chain's CDR3 is CASSWTSGSVDTQYF. The CDR3 nucleotides read TGTGCCAGCAGCTGGACTAGCGGGTCAGTGGATACGCAGTATTTT.

The genes are TRBV7-9 and TRBJ2-5; 7 positions match TRBD1. CDR3 size: 14 residues. Unmatched junction bases numbered 4, after V lost 5 bases and J lost 1 base. Germline assignment: CDR1 SEHNR and CDR2 FQNEAQ (reference sequence). CDR3 DNA sequence: TGTGCCAGCAGCCCACGACAGGGCCAAGAGACCCAGTACTTC. This sequence encodes CASSPRQGQETQYF.

J is TRBJ2-7 and V is TRBV11-2; possibly TRBD2 for D (6 bases). V gave up 5 bases and J gave up 3 bases, with 14 bases separating them. The CDR3 sequence is 14 residues long. In germline, CDR1 is SGHAT, CDR2 FQNNGV. The CDR3 bases are TGTGCCAGCAGCCCAAACACCGGGAGCTACGAGCAGTACTTC. Protein product: CASSPNTGSYEQYF.

CDR3 residues: CASSLGRGWDTGELFF. The DNA for the CDR3 is TGCGCCAGCAGCTTGGGGCGGGGATGGGACACCGGGGAGCTGTTTTTT. The gene calls are TRBV5-1 and TRBJ2-2, with D tentatively TRBD2 (6 bases). The CDR3 contains 16 residues. Germline V CDR1 and CDR2: SGHRS, YFSETQ. V was cut by 0 bases and J by 3 bases, with 12 bases left in between.

The V gene is TRBV27, the J gene TRBJ2-2; 10 nucleotides line up with TRBD1. Germline CDR1 reads MNHEY; CDR2 reads SMNVEV (reference sequence). The J segment lost 4 bases and the V segment lost 1 base, leaving 3 bases of the junction unmatched. This CDR3 is built from 16 residues. The CDR3 coding sequence is TGTGCCAGCAGTTTATTTGGGACAGGGGTCACCGGGGAGCTGTTTTTT. It yields the protein CASSLFGTGVTGELFF.

The rearrangement joins TRBV10-2 to TRBJ2-1; no clear D. The germline V gene has CDR1 WSHSY and CDR2 SAAADI. This CDR3 contains 14 residues. V lost 8 bases and J lost 6, with 17 bases in between. The CDR3 loop reads CASSERLIGNEQFF. Written as DNA, the CDR3 is TGCGCCAGCTCGGAGCGCCTAATCGGCAATGAGCAGTTCTTC.

A single count supports this clone. The chain combines TRBV2 with TRBJ2-3; TRBD1 matches 10 bases. This CDR3 has 14 residues. In germline, CDR1 is SNHLY, CDR2 FYNNEI. The V and J ends lost 8 bases and 2 bases, in that order; junction bases with no gene match: 4. CDR3 amino acids: CASSGQGVTDTQYF. CDR3 nucleotides: TGTGCCAGCTCAGGACAGGGGGTCACAGATACGCAGTATTTT.

The J gene is TRBJ1-5, the V gene TRBV19, with D possibly TRBD1 on 5 matching bases. The CDR3 runs to 16 residues. Trimming took 5 bases from V and 4 from J, leaving 18 bases between them. The germline V gene has CDR1 LNHDA and CDR2 SQIVND (reference sequence). CDR3 protein: CASSVARDPANQPQHF. For the CDR3, the DNA is TGTGCCAGTAGTGTCGCCCGGGACCCCGCAAATCAGCCCCAGCATTTT.

The rearrangement links TRBV7-2 to TRBJ2-3; 10 bases are shared with TRBD2. V lost 0 bases and J lost 4; bases outside the gene matches: 7. The CDR3 consists of 17 residues. Per germline, CDR1 SGHTA and CDR2 FQGNSA. CDR3 nucleotide sequence: TGTGCCAGCAGCTTAGCGGTAGCGGGAGGAGGGGCAGATACGCAGTATTTT. Its protein is CASSLAVAGGGADTQYF.

V gene TRBV5-4 combines with J gene TRBJ1-2; tentatively, D is TRBD1 (6 bases). Germline V lookup: CDR1 SGHNT, CDR2 YYREEE (reference sequence). V gave up 2 bases and J gave up 8 bases, with 13 bases separating them. The CDR3 consists of 13 residues. CDR3 bases: TGTGCCAGCAGCTTAGCCGGGACACCAGGCTACACCTTC. This codes for CASSLAGTPGYTF.

The V call is TRBV5-1, the J call TRBJ2-6; D uncertain. This CDR3 is 16 amino acids long. Trimming stripped 4 bases from V and 0 bases from J, with 11 bases between. Germline CDR1 is SGHRS and CDR2 is YFSETQ. CDR3 in DNA: TGCGCCAGCAGCGTGGACGGAAACTCTGGGGCCAACGTCCTGACTTTC. Its protein product is CASSVDGNSGANVLTF.

This chain uses TRBV27 with TRBJ2-1; tentative D call: TRBD2 (7 bases). The length of the CDR3 is 14 residues. From germline, CDR1 is MNHEY and CDR2 SMNVEV (reference sequence). The germline V and J ends were trimmed by 3 bases and 7 bases, with 13 bases remaining between them. The CDR3 DNA follows: TGTGCCAGCAGTTTGGAGGGAGGGACAAATGAGCAGTTCTTC. Translating it yields CASSLEGGTNEQFF.

The chain employs TRBV28 and TRBJ2-7; D gene uncertain. V lost 5 bases to trimming and J lost 4 bases, with 6 bases between them. Germline V CDR1 and CDR2: MDHEN, SYDVKM. This CDR3 is 11 amino acids long. The CDR3 region is CASSVDYEQYF. The CDR3 DNA reads as TGTGCCAGCAGTGTAGATTACGAGCAGTACTTC.

This chain connects TRBV5-1 to TRBJ2-1; 10 bases map to TRBD2. The germline gives CDR1 SGHRS, CDR2 YFSETQ. The junction had 4 bases not matched to a gene; V was cut back by 1 base and J by 6 bases. The CDR3 loop spans 15 amino acids. CDR3 DNA: TGCGCCAGCAGCTTGTTCAGCGGGAGGGCCAATGAGCAGTTCTTC. Its translation is CASSLFSGRANEQFF.

V is TRBV9 and J is TRBJ2-5; 8 bases map to TRBD1. The length of the CDR3 is 13 residues. Germline values: CDR1 SGDLS, CDR2 YYNGEE. The V and J ends lost 3 bases and 3 bases, in that order; junction bases with no gene match: 1. The CDR3 coding sequence is TGTGCCAGCAGCGGACAGGGGAAAGAGACCCAGTACTTC. The encoded protein is CASSGQGKETQYF.

The rearrangement links TRBV5-1 to TRBJ2-7; D might be TRBD2 (6 bases). The CDR3 length is 14 residues. Germline CDR1 reads SGHRS; CDR2 reads YFSETQ. Between the trimmed V and J ends, which lost 2 bases and 4 bases, there was a span of 13 bases. The CDR3 region is CASSFKGAGYEQYF. The CDR3 DNA is TGCGCCAGCAGCTTTAAAGGGGCGGGGTACGAGCAGTACTTC.